Presented here are 32 T cell receptor beta chains from one specimen sequenced in a study of cytomegalovirus exposure and HLA in healthy donors. The PCR employed 60 Vbeta primers together with 13 Jbeta primers. Profiled with immunoSEQ multiplex PCR; TCRdb holds only in-frame clones, not every one. In the table there are 150,000 to 200,000 clones, 80% of which are singletons. The source material was PBMCs. Source of these receptors: a man between 18 and 35 years old in good health and CMV-seropositive.

The CDR3 DNA follows: TGTGCCAGCAGCTTAGCGTCGGGACAGGGGGCGGGCTACACCTTC. Translated: CASSLASGQGAGYTF. This chain joins TRBV7-2 and TRBJ1-2; 12 bases map to TRBD1. The J segment lost 8 bases and the V segment lost 0 bases, leaving 4 bases of the junction unmatched. Germline lookup yields CDR1 SGHTA and CDR2 FQGNSA. This CDR3 region has 15 residues.

The gene calls are TRBV7-8 and TRBJ1-4; TRBD1 is a possible D gene (5 bases). Trimming removed 3 bases at V and 4 bases at J, with 9 bases between. The CDR3 loop spans 14 amino acids. Germline assignment: CDR1 SGHVS and CDR2 FQNEAQ. CDR3 in amino acids: CASSFREVNEKLFF. The CDR3 region has the DNA TGTGCCAGCAGCTTCAGGGAAGTTAATGAAAAACTGTTTTTT. Full variable domain (outside the CDR3, taken from reference TRBV7-8 and TRBJ1-4): GAGVSQSPRYKVAKRGQDVALRCDPISGHVSLFWYQQALGQGPEFLTYFQNEAQLDKSGLPSDRFFAERPEGSVSTLKIQRTQQEDSAVYLCASSFREVNEKLFFGSGTQLSVL.

This sequence joins TRBV11-2 and TRBJ2-7; 9 nucleotides match TRBD1. The CDR3 loop spans 15 amino acids. Germline CDR1 reads SGHAT; CDR2 reads FQNNGV. V lost 5 bases and J lost 4; bases outside the gene matches: 9. CDR3 in amino acids: CASSNIGQGRYEQYF. In nucleotides, the CDR3 is TGTGCCAGCAGCAATATCGGACAGGGGCGTTACGAGCAGTACTTC.

V is TRBV19 and J is TRBJ1-5; D uncertain. The CDR3 has 13 amino acids. Trimming left V 5 bases short and J 9 bases short, with 14 bases between. Germline V gene sequence: CDR1 LNHDA, CDR2 SQIVND (reference sequence). The CDR3 DNA follows: TGTGCCAGTAGTGCGACCTGGGCCGCGCCCCAGCATTTT. Protein product: CASSATWAAPQHF. The entire variable domain, with the rest obtained from reference TRBV19 and TRBJ1-5, is as follows: DGGITQSPKYLFRKEGQNVTLSCEQNLNHDAMYWYRQDPGQGLRLIYYSQIVNDFQKGDIAEGYSVSREKKESFPLTVTSAQKNPTAFYLCASSATWAAPQHFGDGTRLSIL.

The J gene is TRBJ2-7, the V gene TRBV6-5, with 7 bases lining up with TRBD1. Germline V gene lookup returns CDR1 MNHEY and CDR2 SVGAGI. V shed 5 bases, J shed 7 bases, and the junction held 14 bases outside the gene matches. The CDR3 is 15 amino acids. The CDR3 DNA is TGTGCCAGCAGTAATGACGACAGGGTCACCGGAGAGCAGTACTTC. It yields the protein CASSNDDRVTGEQYF.

V gene TRBV9 combines with J gene TRBJ2-1, with TRBD1 identical over 11 bases. CDR1 is SGDLS and CDR2 is YYNGEE in the germline V gene. The J segment lost 9 bases and the V segment lost 1 base, leaving 12 bases of the junction unmatched. This CDR3 comprises 17 residues. CDR3: CASSVNEGQGGSGEQFF. Here the CDR3 DNA reads TGTGCCAGCAGCGTAAACGAGGGACAGGGGGGTTCTGGTGAGCAGTTCTTC. Full variable domain (rest looked up from reference TRBV9 and TRBJ2-1): DSGVTQTPKHLITATGQRVTLRCSPRSGDLSVYWYQQSLDQGLQFLIQYYNGEERAKGNILERFSAQQFPDLHSELNLSSLELGDSALYFCASSVNEGQGGSGEQFFGPGTRLTVL.

V usage is TRBV9 and J usage is TRBJ2-7, with D unresolved. The CDR3 is 14 amino acids. CDR1 and CDR2 (germline): SGDLS, YYNGEE. V lost 0 bases, J lost 2 bases, and 9 bases lay in between. DNA for the CDR3: TGTGCCAGCAGCGTAGGCGGCACCACCTACGAGCAGTACTTC. This encodes CASSVGGTTYEQYF.

This rearrangement joins TRBV27 to TRBJ2-1; no reliable D call. This CDR3 region has 13 residues. V was clipped by 5 bases and J by 0 bases, with 5 bases between them. Germline-derived CDR1 and CDR2 are MNHEY and SMNVEV (reference sequence). The chain's CDR3 is CASSLSSYNEQFF. In nucleotides, the CDR3 is TGTGCCAGCAGTCTTAGCTCCTACAATGAGCAGTTCTTC.

The gene calls are TRBV7-6 and TRBJ2-1; no reliable D call. V gave up 4 bases and J gave up 9 bases, with 10 bases separating them. The germline V gene has CDR1 SGHVS and CDR2 FNYEAQ. This CDR3 is built from 12 residues. The CDR3 sequence is CASSSYRSEQFF. The DNA of the CDR3 is TGTGCCAGCAGCTCCTATCGATCTGAGCAGTTCTTC.

The sample holds one count of this clone. The V call is TRBV5-4, the J call TRBJ2-5; 7 nucleotides match TRBD1. J lost 5 bases, V lost 3 bases, and 10 bases had no gene match. This CDR3 spans 15 amino acids. CDR1 SGHNT and CDR2 YYREEE come from the germline V gene (reference sequence). CDR3 protein: CASSSRSYRGETQYF. As DNA, the CDR3 is TGTGCCAGCAGCTCCCGATCTTACAGGGGTGAGACCCAGTACTTC.

The genes are TRBV27 and TRBJ2-2; 10 bases align to TRBD1. J was trimmed by 4 bases and V by 6 bases; bases with no gene match: 8. The length of the CDR3 is 16 residues. CDR1 MNHEY and CDR2 SMNVEV come from the germline V gene (reference sequence). DNA for the CDR3: TGTGCCAGCAGGGACGGAGACAGGGGGCTCACCGGGGAGCTGTTTTTT. Protein product: CASRDGDRGLTGELFF.

V and J are TRBV7-9 and TRBJ1-6; D gene uncertain. The CDR3 has 16 residues. The ends were cut back, 2 bases at V and 10 bases at J, with 18 bases in the middle. Germline lookup yields CDR1 SEHNR and CDR2 FQNEAQ (reference sequence). The CDR3 DNA follows: TGTGCCAGCAGCTTATTTAACAGTCCGGATTTGTCACCCCTCCACTTT. Encoded protein: CASSLFNSPDLSPLHF.

The chain combines TRBV7-8 with TRBJ1-2; 12 bases line up with TRBD1. CDR3 length equals 17 residues. Per the germline V gene, CDR1 is SGHVS and CDR2 is FQNEAQ. V trimming: 1 base; J trimming: 3 bases; junction bases outside the gene matches: 6. DNA of the CDR3: TGTGCCAGCAGCTTAGTGGGGACAGGGGGCGTTTACTATGGCTACACCTTC. Translating it yields CASSLVGTGGVYYGYTF.

As for this clone: Sequence at one end of the junction differs from germline and may be a read error. The CDR3 here is CASSAPGLGAKNSQYF. The CDR3 nucleotides read TGTGCCAGCAGCGCTCCCGGGCTGGGGGCCAAAAACAGTCAGTACTTC. The chain carries TRBV14 and TRBJ2-4; D may be TRBD1 (6 bases). Germline lookup yields CDR1 SGHDN and CDR2 FVKESK. The length of the CDR3 is 16 residues.

The V gene is TRBV5-4, the J gene TRBJ2-2; tentative D call: TRBD2 (5 bases). Trimming stripped 2 bases from V and 4 bases from J, with 6 bases between. The length of the CDR3 is 13 residues. Germline values: CDR1 SGHNT, CDR2 YYREEE (reference sequence). The CDR3 loop reads CASSFEGTGELFF. The CDR3 DNA reads as TGTGCCAGCAGCTTCGAGGGCACCGGGGAGCTGTTTTTT.

The V call is TRBV18, the J call TRBJ1-1, with TRBD1 as a possible D gene (6 bases). Germline loops: CDR1 KGHSH, CDR2 LQKENI. Trimming removed 0 bases from V and 11 bases from J, with 16 bases in between. This CDR3 has 14 residues. The CDR3 DNA follows: TGTGCCAGCTCACCACCGTACGGGGGGCTCTGGGCTTTCTTT. This translates into CASSPPYGGLWAFF.

This clone showed up just a few times. This chain joins TRBV5-4 and TRBJ2-1; 8 nucleotides match TRBD2. Per germline, CDR1 SGHNT and CDR2 YYREEE (reference sequence). The CDR3 has 16 residues. V shed 3 bases and J 0 bases; nucleotides not matched to a gene: 5. DNA for the CDR3: TGTGCCAGCAGCTACACTAGCGGCGGCTCCTACAATGAGCAGTTCTTC. It translates to CASSYTSGGSYNEQFF. Using reference TRBV5-4 and TRBJ2-1 for the parts outside the CDR3, the full variable domain is ETGVTQSPTHLIKTRGQQVTLRCSSQSGHNTVSWYQQALGQGPQFIFQYYREEENGRGNFPPRFSGLQFPNYSSELNVNALELDDSALYLCASSYTSGGSYNEQFFGPGTRLTVL.

The chain links TRBV5-4 to TRBJ2-5; 8 nucleotides agree with TRBD1. From germline, CDR1 is SGHNT and CDR2 YYREEE (reference sequence). The ends lost 4 bases at V and 5 bases at J; junction bases unmatched: 10. The CDR3 totals 15 residues. CDR3 nucleotide sequence: TGTGCCAGCAGCAATGACAGGGGCCGAAGGGAGACCCAGTACTTC. Amino acid sequence: CASSNDRGRRETQYF.

The rearrangement links TRBV11-2 to TRBJ1-6; D perhaps matches TRBD1 (6 bases). Germline V gene lookup returns CDR1 SGHAT and CDR2 FQNNGV. CDR3 length: 14 residues. Trimming shortened V by 5 bases and J by 5 bases, and 10 bases separated the two germline ends. The CDR3 coding sequence is TGTGCCAGCAGCAAGGACAGAAATAATTCACCCCTCCACTTT. Its translation is CASSKDRNNSPLHF.

This rearrangement joins TRBV6-1 to TRBJ1-2; 10 bases align to TRBD1. V lost 7 bases to trimming and J lost 8 bases; unmatched junction nucleotides: 4. Germline V lookup: CDR1 MNHNS, CDR2 SASEGT. The CDR3 totals 12 residues. The CDR3: CASKGTGEGYTF. Written as DNA, the CDR3 is TGTGCCAGCAAGGGGACAGGGGAAGGCTACACCTTC.

The V gene is TRBV27, the J gene TRBJ2-1; D unclear. Germline V CDR1 and CDR2: MNHEY, SMNVEV (reference sequence). V dropped 2 bases and J dropped 3 bases, with 17 bases sitting between them. This CDR3 spans 17 amino acids. CDR3 in DNA: TGTGCCAGCAGTTTAATTTCGGTCCAACCGAACTACAATGAGCAGTTCTTC. It encodes CASSLISVQPNYNEQFF.

This clone was seen a few times. The chain links TRBV15 to TRBJ2-2, with TRBD1 matching over 7 bases. The germline gives CDR1 LNHNV, CDR2 YYDKDF (reference sequence). V was pared by 0 bases and J by 8 bases, with 6 bases of the junction left unmatched. The CDR3 runs 15 residues. The CDR3, as DNA: TGTGCCACCAGCAGAGAAACAGGGGTAGTTGGGGAGCTGTTTTTT. Its protein product is CATSRETGVVGELFF. Drawing the rest from reference TRBV15 and TRBJ2-2, the complete variable domain is DAMVIQNPRYQVTQFGKPVTLSCSQTLNHNVMYWYQQKSSQAPKLLFHYYDKDFNNEADTPDNFQSRRPNTSFCFLDIRSPGLGDTAMYLCATSRETGVVGELFFGEGSRLTVL.

V usage is TRBV4-3 and J usage is TRBJ1-2; the D gene is possibly TRBD1 (6 bases). V gave up 1 base and J gave up 5 bases, with 26 bases separating them. The CDR3 has 19 residues. Germline V gives CDR1 LGHNA, CDR2 YSLEER. CDR3 residues: CASSQGALLSQGIGYGYTF. The DNA of the CDR3 is TGCGCCAGCAGCCAAGGGGCCCTTCTTTCACAGGGAATAGGATATGGCTACACCTTC.

This clone appeared once. The chain links TRBV4-3 to TRBJ1-6, with 10 bases lining up with TRBD1. Germline values: CDR1 LGHNA, CDR2 YSLEER. The CDR3 has 13 residues. J gave up 9 bases and V 4 bases, and 0 bases lay outside the gene matches. The CDR3 region is CASSRDRGSPLHF. The CDR3 nucleotides read TGCGCCAGCAGCCGGGACAGGGGTTCACCCCTCCACTTT.

The chain employs TRBV6-1 and TRBJ1-2; TRBD1 matches 9 bases. Germline CDR1 MNHNS, CDR2 SASEGT. With 4 bases clipped from V and 8 bases from J, the junction kept 17 bases outside the gene matches. This CDR3 has 17 residues. CDR3 nucleotide sequence: TGTGCCAGCAGTGGCCCTTCACCTTTGACAGGGGGAAACGGCTACACCTTC. Translation: CASSGPSPLTGGNGYTF.

The CDR3: CASSGANQPQHF. CDR3 DNA: TGTGCCAGTAGTGGGGCGAATCAGCCCCAGCATTTT. The chain carries TRBV19 and TRBJ1-5, with D perhaps matching TRBD1 (5 bases). CDR1 LNHDA and CDR2 SQIVND come from the germline V gene (reference sequence). The V end was cut by 5 bases, the J end by 4 bases, with 6 bases between. The CDR3 loop spans 12 amino acids. Drawing the rest from reference TRBV19 and TRBJ1-5, the complete variable domain is DGGITQSPKYLFRKEGQNVTLSCEQNLNHDAMYWYRQDPGQGLRLIYYSQIVNDFQKGDIAEGYSVSREKKESFPLTVTSAQKNPTAFYLCASSGANQPQHFGDGTRLSIL.

This clone was detected only once. At one end the junction does not follow the germline gene, possibly because of a read error. V gene TRBV5-4 combines with J gene TRBJ2-2, with a tentative D call TRBD1 (6 bases). Germline values: CDR1 SGHNT, CDR2 YYREEE (reference sequence). CDR3 length: 15 amino acids. CDR3 sequence reads: CASTLDSRYTGELFF. CDR3 DNA sequence: TGTGCCAGCACCTTGGACAGTAGATACACCGGGGAGCTGTTTTTT.

This clone turned up a few times. V is TRBV6-1 and J is TRBJ2-2; possible D gene TRBD1, 6 bases. Trimming removed 5 bases at V and 8 bases at J, with 9 bases between. Germline V CDR1 and CDR2: MNHNS, SASEGT. The length of the CDR3 is 12 residues. The CDR3 DNA follows: TGTGCCAGCAGTCGACAGGTGGGGGAGCTGTTTTTT. It translates to CASSRQVGELFF.

This clone has only a few counts. This chain joins TRBV15 and TRBJ1-3, with a possible D match to TRBD1 (6 bases). The CDR3 loop spans 16 amino acids. V lost 1 base and J lost 0, with 10 bases in between. Germline lookup yields CDR1 LNHNV and CDR2 YYDKDF (reference sequence). Written as DNA, the CDR3 is TGTGCCACCAGCAGAGCCACAGGGCACTCTGGAAACACCATATATTTT. Residues: CATSRATGHSGNTIYF.

This chain joins TRBV2 and TRBJ1-4; a weak D match, TRBD1 (6 bases). There are 13 residues in the CDR3. The V gene's germline CDR1 is SNHLY and CDR2 FYNNEI. The ends were cut back, 11 bases at V and 8 bases at J, with 18 bases in the middle. The CDR3 sequence: CACGGQRPEKLFF. The CDR3 DNA reads TGTGCCTGCGGAGGACAGAGGCCGGAAAAACTGTTTTTT.

The V and J genes are TRBV11-2 and TRBJ2-7; a possible D gene is TRBD2 (5 bases). The V end lost 3 bases, the J end lost 3 bases, and 12 bases lay between the germline ends. CDR3 size: 14 residues. Per germline, CDR1 SGHAT and CDR2 FQNNGV. The CDR3, as DNA: TGTGCCAGCAGCTTCCCGATACGGGACTACGAGCAGTACTTC. Its protein product is CASSFPIRDYEQYF.

The chain combines TRBV9 with TRBJ1-2; maybe TRBD1 (6 bases). V was clipped by 0 bases and J by 1 base, with 13 bases between them. Germline values: CDR1 SGDLS, CDR2 YYNGEE. The CDR3 has 16 residues. CDR3 in DNA: TGTGCCAGCAGCGTAGAAGGGGAGGGGGATAACTATGGCTACACCTTC. This codes for CASSVEGEGDNYGYTF. Together with reference TRBV9 and TRBJ1-2, the CDR3 gives the full variable domain: DSGVTQTPKHLITATGQRVTLRCSPRSGDLSVYWYQQSLDQGLQFLIQYYNGEERAKGNILERFSAQQFPDLHSELNLSSLELGDSALYFCASSVEGEGDNYGYTFGSGTRLTVV.